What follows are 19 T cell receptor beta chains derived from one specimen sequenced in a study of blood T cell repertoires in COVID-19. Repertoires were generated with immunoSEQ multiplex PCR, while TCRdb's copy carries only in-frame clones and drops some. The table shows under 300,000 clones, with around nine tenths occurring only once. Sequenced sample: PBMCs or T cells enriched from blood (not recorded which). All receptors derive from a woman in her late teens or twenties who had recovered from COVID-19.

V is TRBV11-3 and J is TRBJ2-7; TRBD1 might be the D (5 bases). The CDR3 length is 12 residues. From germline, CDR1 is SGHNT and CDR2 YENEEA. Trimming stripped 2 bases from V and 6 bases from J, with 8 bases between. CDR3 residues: CASSLLRGEQYF. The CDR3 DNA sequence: TGTGCCAGCAGCTTACTTAGGGGCGAGCAGTACTTC.

CDR3 in amino acids: CATSDPGSLYGYTF. CDR3 nucleotide sequence: TGTGCCACCAGTGACCCCGGGTCTCTCTATGGCTACACCTTC. The chain joins TRBV24-1 to TRBJ1-2; no reliable D call. Trimming left V 4 bases short and J 4 bases short, with 12 bases between. Germline V gene data show CDR1 as KGHDR and CDR2 as SFDVKD. The CDR3 extends over 14 amino acids.

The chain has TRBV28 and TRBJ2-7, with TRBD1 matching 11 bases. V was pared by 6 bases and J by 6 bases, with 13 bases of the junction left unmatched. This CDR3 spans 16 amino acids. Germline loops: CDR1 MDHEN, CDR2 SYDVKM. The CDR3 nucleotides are TGTGCCAGCAGCCCTAGTTCTGGGACAGGGGGGTTCGAGCAGTACTTC. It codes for CASSPSSGTGGFEQYF.

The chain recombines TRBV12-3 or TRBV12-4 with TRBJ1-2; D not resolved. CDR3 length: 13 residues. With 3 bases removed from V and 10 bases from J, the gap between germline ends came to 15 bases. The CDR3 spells CASSFFPPRDYTF. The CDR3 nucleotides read TGTGCCAGCAGTTTTTTCCCGCCCCGGGACTACACCTTC.

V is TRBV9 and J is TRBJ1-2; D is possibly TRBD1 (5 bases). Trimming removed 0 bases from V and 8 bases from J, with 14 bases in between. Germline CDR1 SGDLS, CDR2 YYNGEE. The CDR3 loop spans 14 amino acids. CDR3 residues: CASSVDGRGSGYTF. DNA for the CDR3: TGTGCCAGCAGCGTAGACGGACGGGGGAGCGGCTACACCTTC.

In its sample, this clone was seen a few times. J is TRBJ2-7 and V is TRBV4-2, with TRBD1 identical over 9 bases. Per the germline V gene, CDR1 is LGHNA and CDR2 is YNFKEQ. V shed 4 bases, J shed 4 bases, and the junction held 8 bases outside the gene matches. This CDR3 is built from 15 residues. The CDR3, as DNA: TGTGCCAGCAGCCTCCCCGGGACAGGGCGATACGAGCAGTACTTC. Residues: CASSLPGTGRYEQYF.

CDR3 DNA sequence: TGCGCCAGCAGCCAAGGGTCGGGCCAAGAGACCCAGTACTTC. Its protein product is CASSQGSGQETQYF. V gene TRBV4-1 combines with J gene TRBJ2-5; D unclear. V was cut by 1 base and J by 1 base, with 7 bases left in between. The germline CDR1 and CDR2 sequences are MGHRA and YSYEKL. The CDR3 is 14 amino acids.

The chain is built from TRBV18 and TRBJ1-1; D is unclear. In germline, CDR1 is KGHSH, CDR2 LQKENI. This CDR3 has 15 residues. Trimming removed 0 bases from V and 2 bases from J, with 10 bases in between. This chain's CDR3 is CASSPPSRGNTEAFF. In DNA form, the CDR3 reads TGTGCCAGCTCACCACCGTCTAGAGGAAACACTGAAGCTTTCTTT. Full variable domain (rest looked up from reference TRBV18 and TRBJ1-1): NAGVMQNPRHLVRRRGQEARLRCSPMKGHSHVYWYRQLPEEGLKFMVYLQKENIIDESGMPKERFSAEFPKEGPSILRIQQVVRGDSAAYFCASSPPSRGNTEAFFGQGTRLTVV.

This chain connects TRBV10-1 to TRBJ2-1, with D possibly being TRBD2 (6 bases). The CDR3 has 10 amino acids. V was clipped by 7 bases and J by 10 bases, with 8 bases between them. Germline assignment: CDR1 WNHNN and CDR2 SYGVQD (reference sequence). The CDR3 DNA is TGCGCCAGCACGCTAGCGGAGCAGTTCTTC. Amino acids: CASTLAEQFF.

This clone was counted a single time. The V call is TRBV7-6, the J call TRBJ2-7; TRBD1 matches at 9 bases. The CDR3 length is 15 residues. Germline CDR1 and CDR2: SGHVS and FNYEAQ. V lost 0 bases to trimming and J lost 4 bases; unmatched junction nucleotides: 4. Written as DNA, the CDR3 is TGTGCCAGCAGCTTAGCCCCCGGGACAGGGTACGAGCAGTACTTC. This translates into CASSLAPGTGYEQYF. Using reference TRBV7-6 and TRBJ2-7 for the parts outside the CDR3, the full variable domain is GAGVSQSPRYKVTKRGQDVALRCDPISGHVSLYWYRQALGQGPEFLTYFNYEAQQDKSGLPNDRFSAERPEGSISTLTIQRTEQRDSAMYRCASSLAPGTGYEQYFGPGTRLTVT.

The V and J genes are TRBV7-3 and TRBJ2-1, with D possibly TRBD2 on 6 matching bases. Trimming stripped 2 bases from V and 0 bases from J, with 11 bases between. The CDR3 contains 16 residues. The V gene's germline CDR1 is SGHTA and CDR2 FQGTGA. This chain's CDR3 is CASSLVGGSSYNEQFF. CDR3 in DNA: TGTGCCAGCAGCTTAGTCGGGGGTAGCTCCTACAATGAGCAGTTCTTC. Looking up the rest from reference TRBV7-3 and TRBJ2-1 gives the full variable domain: GAGVSQTPSNKVTEKGKYVELRCDPISGHTALYWYRQSLGQGPEFLIYFQGTGAADDSGLPNDRFFAVRPEGSVSTLKIQRTERGDSAVYLCASSLVGGSSYNEQFFGPGTRLTVL.

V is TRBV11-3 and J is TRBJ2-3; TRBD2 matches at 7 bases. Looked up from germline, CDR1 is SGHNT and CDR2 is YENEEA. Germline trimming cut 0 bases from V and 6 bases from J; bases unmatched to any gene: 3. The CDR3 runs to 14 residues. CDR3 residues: CASSLDAGVDTQYF. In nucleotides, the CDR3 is TGTGCCAGCAGCTTAGATGCGGGGGTTGATACGCAGTATTTT.

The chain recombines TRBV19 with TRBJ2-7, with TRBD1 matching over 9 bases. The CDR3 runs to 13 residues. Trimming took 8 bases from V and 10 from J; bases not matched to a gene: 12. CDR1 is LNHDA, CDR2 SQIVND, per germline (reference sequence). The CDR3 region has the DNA TGTGCCAGTTGCCGGGACAGGGACTCCTTTCAGTACTTC. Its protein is CASCRDRDSFQYF.

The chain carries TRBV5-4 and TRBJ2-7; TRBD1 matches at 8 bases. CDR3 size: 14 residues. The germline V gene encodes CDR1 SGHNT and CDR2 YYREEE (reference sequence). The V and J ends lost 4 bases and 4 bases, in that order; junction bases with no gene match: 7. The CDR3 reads CASSRTDRAYEQYF. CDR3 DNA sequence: TGTGCCAGCAGCCGGACGGACAGGGCGTACGAGCAGTACTTC.

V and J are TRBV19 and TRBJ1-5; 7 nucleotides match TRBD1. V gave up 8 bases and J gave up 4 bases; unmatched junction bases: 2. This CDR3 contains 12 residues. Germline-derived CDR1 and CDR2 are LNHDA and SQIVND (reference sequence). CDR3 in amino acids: CASETGNQPQHF. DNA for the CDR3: TGTGCCAGTGAGACAGGGAATCAGCCCCAGCATTTT.

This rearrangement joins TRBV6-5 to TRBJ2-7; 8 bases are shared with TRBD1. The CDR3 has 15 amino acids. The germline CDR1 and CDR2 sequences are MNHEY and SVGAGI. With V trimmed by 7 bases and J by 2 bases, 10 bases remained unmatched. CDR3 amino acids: CASTLGQAATYEQYF. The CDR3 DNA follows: TGTGCCAGCACCCTGGGACAGGCCGCAACCTACGAGCAGTACTTC.

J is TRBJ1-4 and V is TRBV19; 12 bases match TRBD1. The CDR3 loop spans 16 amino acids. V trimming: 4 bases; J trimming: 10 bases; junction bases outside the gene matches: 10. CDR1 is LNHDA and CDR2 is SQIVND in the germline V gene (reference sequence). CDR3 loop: CASSTPLRDRGRKLFF. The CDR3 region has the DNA TGTGCCAGTAGTACCCCCCTCCGGGACAGGGGGCGAAAACTGTTTTTT. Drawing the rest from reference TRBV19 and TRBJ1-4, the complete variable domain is DGGITQSPKYLFRKEGQNVTLSCEQNLNHDAMYWYRQDPGQGLRLIYYSQIVNDFQKGDIAEGYSVSREKKESFPLTVTSAQKNPTAFYLCASSTPLRDRGRKLFFGSGTQLSVL.

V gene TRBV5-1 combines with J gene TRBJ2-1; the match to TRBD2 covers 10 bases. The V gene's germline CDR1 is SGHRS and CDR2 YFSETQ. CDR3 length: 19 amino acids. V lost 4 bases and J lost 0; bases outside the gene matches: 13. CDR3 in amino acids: CASSPTGTSAGSSYNEQFF. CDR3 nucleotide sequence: TGCGCCAGCAGCCCTACTGGGACTAGCGCCGGAAGCTCCTACAATGAGCAGTTCTTC.

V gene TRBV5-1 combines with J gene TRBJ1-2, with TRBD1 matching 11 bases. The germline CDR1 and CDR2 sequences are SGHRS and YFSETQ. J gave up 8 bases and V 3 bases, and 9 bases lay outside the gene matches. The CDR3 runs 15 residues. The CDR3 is CASSSPDRGPQGYTF. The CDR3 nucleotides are TGCGCCAGCAGCTCCCCGGACAGGGGGCCGCAAGGCTACACCTTC.